This TCR beta chain was recovered during a study of T-cell memory formation after mild COVID-19. This clonotype was detected only a few times. CDR1 and CDR2 from the germline V gene are LNHDA and SQIVND (reference sequence). The CDR3 loop spans 15 amino acids. In TCRdb, the 5' RACE reads were re-called with MiXCR into one record per CDR3 protein. The sample yields approximately 210,000 distinct CDR3 sequences, around 20% seen once. The sequencing sample was made of PBMCs or a T cell subset sorted from them (not recorded which). The rearrangement joins TRBV19 to TRBJ2-2; the D call may be TRBD1 or TRBD2 (7 bases each). The TCR was taken from an adult woman who had mild COVID-19 (a few samples of this study predate the infection). Cell type and time point are not known. The CDR3 reads CSTRQGGYNTGELFF. The CDR3 DNA reads TGTTCGACCCGACAGGGAGGGTATAACACCGGGGAGCTGTTTTTT.